The 28 T cell receptor beta chains reported below all come from one sample, sequenced in a study of shared clonotypes between healthy human individuals. Sequenced by immunoSEQ multiplex PCR; TCRdb stores in-frame clones only, minus some. Of some 2.4 million clones listed, 93% are singletons. Material: naive CD4+ T cells from PBMCs. The sample's subset: CD45RA+ positively selected. These receptors all stem from a man aged 18 to 35 in good health. Some clones in this sample may be carry-over from other donors' samples.

CDR3 in amino acids: CASSQGGTGGNYGYTF. CDR3 coding DNA: TGTGCCAGCAGCCAAGGTGGGACAGGGGGCAACTATGGCTACACCTTC. This chain uses TRBV4-2 with TRBJ1-2; 12 nucleotides line up with TRBD1. V dropped 1 base and J dropped 2; count of bases not matched to a gene: 2. CDR1 is LGHNA and CDR2 is YNFKEQ in the germline V gene. This CDR3 contains 16 residues.

This clone was seen a single time. In the same sample, other DNA sequences code for this CDR3. The chain carries TRBV11-2 and TRBJ2-1; D gene uncertain. The V gene's germline CDR1 is SGHAT and CDR2 FQNNGV. Trimming cost V 0 bases and J 6 bases, with 3 bases left between them. This CDR3 region has 12 residues. CDR3 nucleotide sequence: TGTGCCAGCAGCTTAGAATCCAATGAGCAGTTCTTC. It is translated as CASSLESNEQFF.

The rearrangement links TRBV4-2 to TRBJ1-1; TRBD1 is a possible D gene (6 bases). The CDR3 is 16 amino acids. CDR1 and CDR2 from the germline V gene are LGHNA and YNFKEQ. Trimming shortened V by 5 bases and J by 0 bases, and 16 bases separated the two germline ends. CDR3 bases: TGTGCCAGCAGCACGAGGGGGGGCCTTATGAACACTGAAGCTTTCTTT. Protein sequence: CASSTRGGLMNTEAFF.

The CDR3 region is CAWGPGGNTIYF. CDR3 nucleotides: TGTGCCTGGGGCCCGGGTGGAAACACCATATATTTT. J is TRBJ1-3 and V is TRBV30, with D hard to call. Trimming left V 5 bases short and J 3 bases short, with 8 bases between. The germline gives CDR1 GTSNPN, CDR2 SVGIG (reference sequence). The CDR3 runs to 12 residues.

The rearrangement joins TRBV28 to TRBJ2-4; D could derive from TRBD1 or TRBD2 (5 bases each). CDR1 is MDHEN, CDR2 SYDVKM, per germline. There are 16 residues in the CDR3. Trimming took 0 bases from V and 1 from J, leaving 10 bases between them. The CDR3 DNA reads TGTGCCAGCAGTTTATGGGGGACGACTGCCAAAAACATTCAGTACTTC. Translating gives CASSLWGTTAKNIQYF.

Notes on this clone: The sample has other DNA sequences that encode this CDR3 too. V and J are TRBV27 and TRBJ2-3, with TRBD2 identical over 13 bases. With V trimmed by 5 bases and J by 4 bases, 3 bases remained unmatched. The germline gives CDR1 MNHEY, CDR2 SMNVEV (reference sequence). The CDR3 sequence is 15 residues long. The DNA for the CDR3 is TGTGCCAGCAGTAGACTAGCGGGAGGCGCAGATACGCAGTATTTT. Translation gives CASSRLAGGADTQYF.

This clone was seen just once. The chain is built from TRBV4-2 and TRBJ2-7; D tentatively fits TRBD1 or TRBD2 (5 bases each). The CDR3 contains 18 residues. Germline CDR1 and CDR2: LGHNA and YNFKEQ. With 3 bases removed from V and 3 bases from J, the gap between germline ends came to 24 bases. CDR3 bases: TGTGCCAGCAGCCAGAGGGCGGCAAGCTCTACGGGGCACTACGAGCAGTACTTC. Translating it yields CASSQRAASSTGHYEQYF.

This clone was seen a few times. This sequence joins TRBV5-4 and TRBJ1-1; TRBD1 might be the D (6 bases). The V and J ends lost 4 bases and 2 bases respectively, with 15 bases between them. Germline assignment: CDR1 SGHNT and CDR2 YYREEE (reference sequence). There are 15 residues in the CDR3. The CDR3 loop is CASSPFPGDNTEAFF. The CDR3, as DNA: TGTGCCAGCAGCCCTTTTCCAGGGGATAACACTGAAGCTTTCTTT.

This rearrangement joins TRBV25-1 to TRBJ1-3; D perhaps matches TRBD1 (6 bases). Germline-derived CDR1 and CDR2 are MGHDK and SYGVNS. Deletions cut 3 bases from V and 2 bases from J, with 8 bases between. CDR3 length: 14 amino acids. The CDR3 sequence is CASSDRTAGNTIYF. The CDR3 bases are TGTGCCAGCAGTGACCGGACAGCTGGAAACACCATATATTTT.

CDR3 nucleotide sequence: TGTGCCAGCAGTTACTCGGGGGCCACAACTAATGAAATGCTGTTTTTT. Encoded protein: CASSYSGATTNEMLFF. The chain recombines TRBV6-5 with TRBJ1-4; possibly TRBD1 for D (6 bases). Trimming cost V 0 bases and J 14 bases, with 22 bases left between them. This CDR3 comprises 16 residues. Germline CDR1 and CDR2: MNHEY and SVGAGI.

The chain joins TRBV5-4 to TRBJ1-4; TRBD1 is a possible D gene (5 bases). The germline V gene has CDR1 SGHNT and CDR2 YYREEE (reference sequence). There are 15 residues in the CDR3. V was trimmed by 4 bases and J by 6 bases, leaving 16 bases between them. CDR3 sequence (DNA): TGTGCCAGCAGCACCTGGGGGGGTTGGGATGAAAAACTGTTTTTT. Translating gives CASSTWGGWDEKLFF.

The rearrangement links TRBV6-1 to TRBJ2-3; tentatively, D is TRBD2 (6 bases). The CDR3 sequence is 16 residues long. Trimming left V 4 bases short and J 4 bases short, with 18 bases between. Germline-derived CDR1 and CDR2 are MNHNS and SASEGT. CDR3: CASSGLTGSSADTQYF. The CDR3, as DNA: TGTGCCAGCAGTGGGCTTACCGGGAGTTCGGCAGATACGCAGTATTTT.

About this clone itself: This sample also contains other DNA sequences that code for the same CDR3. CDR3 DNA sequence: TGTGCCAGCACCACCGGGAATCAGCCCCAGCATTTT. Its translation is CASTTGNQPQHF. This chain joins TRBV2 and TRBJ1-5; D unclear. The CDR3 has 12 residues. The germline V gene has CDR1 SNHLY and CDR2 FYNNEI. V gave up 7 bases and J gave up 4 bases, with 8 bases separating them. Supplemented by reference TRBV2 and TRBJ1-5, the full variable domain reads EPEVTQTPSHQVTQMGQEVILRCVPISNHLYFYWYRQILGQKVEFLVSFYNNEISEKSEIFDDQFSVERPDGSNFTLKIRSTKLEDSAMYFCASTTGNQPQHFGDGTRLSIL.

V usage is TRBV5-1 and J usage is TRBJ2-2; a possible D gene is TRBD1 (6 bases). The V gene's germline CDR1 is SGHRS and CDR2 YFSETQ. The CDR3 consists of 13 residues. The V end lost 7 bases, the J end lost 3 bases, and 10 bases lay between the germline ends. The CDR3 protein is CASAEGDTGELFF. Here the CDR3 DNA reads TGCGCCAGCGCCGAGGGGGACACCGGGGAGCTGTTTTTT.

About this clone itself: Different DNA sequences within this sample yield the same CDR3. V gene TRBV5-1 combines with J gene TRBJ2-7, with 10 bases lining up with TRBD2. CDR3 length: 15 amino acids. Germline values: CDR1 SGHRS, CDR2 YFSETQ. Germline trimming cut 0 bases from V and 3 bases from J; bases unmatched to any gene: 3. The CDR3 nucleotides are TGCGCCAGCAGCTTGGCGTCTAGCGGGAGCTACGAGCAGTACTTC. This gives the protein CASSLASSGSYEQYF.

This clone is a singleton in its sample. This rearrangement joins TRBV18 to TRBJ2-7; D may be TRBD1 (5 bases). This CDR3 has 14 amino acids. Trimming left V 3 bases short and J 0 bases short, with 9 bases between. Per the germline V gene, CDR1 is KGHSH and CDR2 is LQKENI. The CDR3 sequence: CASSPDRDSYEQYF. The CDR3 DNA reads TGTGCCAGCTCACCCGACAGAGACTCCTACGAGCAGTACTTC.

V usage is TRBV7-3 and J usage is TRBJ1-1; possible D gene TRBD1, 6 bases. Per the germline V gene, CDR1 is SGHTA and CDR2 is FQGTGA. The V and J ends lost 6 bases and 5 bases respectively, with 10 bases between them. This CDR3 is built from 12 residues. CDR3 coding DNA: TGTGCCAGCAGGGGGCAGGGGACTGAAGCTTTCTTT. It codes for CASRGQGTEAFF.

This chain links TRBV28 with TRBJ2-5; D possibly corresponds to TRBD1 (5 bases). The V end was cut by 9 bases, the J end by 4 bases, with 15 bases between. Germline V gives CDR1 MDHEN, CDR2 SYDVKM. The CDR3 runs to 13 residues. The CDR3 DNA reads TGTGCCAGTTGGGGCCGGCCTTTAGAGACCCAGTACTTC. Its protein product is CASWGRPLETQYF.

The chain combines TRBV2 with TRBJ1-1; 7 bases fit TRBD1. Germline lookup yields CDR1 SNHLY and CDR2 FYNNEI. The CDR3 sequence is 15 residues long. V gave up 7 bases and J gave up 7 bases; unmatched junction bases: 15. The CDR3 reads CASTPLAGGSFEAFF. CDR3 DNA: TGTGCCAGCACCCCCCTGGCAGGGGGGAGCTTTGAAGCTTTCTTT.

This clone was counted a single time. This rearrangement joins TRBV10-3 to TRBJ2-3; D is perhaps TRBD1 (5 bases). The CDR3 is 13 residues long. V dropped 6 bases and J dropped 1 base, with 8 bases sitting between them. Germline assignment: CDR1 ENHRY and CDR2 SYGVKD. CDR3 nucleotides: TGTGCCATCAGGGACACCCGCACAGATACGCAGTATTTT. It translates to CAIRDTRTDTQYF.

The gene calls are TRBV5-6 and TRBJ2-7; 11 positions agree with TRBD1. The CDR3 covers 16 residues. Germline V gives CDR1 SGHDT, CDR2 YYEEEE. With 4 bases clipped from V and 5 bases from J, the junction kept 11 bases outside the gene matches. For the CDR3, the DNA is TGTGCCAGCAGCATGGACAGGGGGCGAGATCTCGACGAGCAGTACTTC. It encodes CASSMDRGRDLDEQYF.

V and J are TRBV28 and TRBJ2-2; 8 nucleotides line up with TRBD1. With 5 bases clipped from V and 4 bases from J, the junction kept 6 bases outside the gene matches. Germline V gives CDR1 MDHEN, CDR2 SYDVKM. CDR3 length: 15 residues. Here the CDR3 DNA reads TGTGCCAGCAGTGAATCAGGGGGCGTCACCGGGGAGCTGTTTTTT. Translating it yields CASSESGGVTGELFF. Full variable domain (rest looked up from reference TRBV28 and TRBJ2-2): DVKVTQSSRYLVKRTGEKVFLECVQDMDHENMFWYRQDPGLGLRLIYFSYDVKMKEKGDIPEGYSVSREKKERFSLILESASTNQTSMYLCASSESGGVTGELFFGEGSRLTVL.

V usage is TRBV27 and J usage is TRBJ2-2; D not resolved. The CDR3 is made up of 16 amino acids. Deletions cut 1 base from V and 2 bases from J, with 11 bases between. In germline, CDR1 is MNHEY, CDR2 SMNVEV (reference sequence). CDR3 coding DNA: TGTGCCAGCAGTTTATTCGGGCAGACCAACACCGGGGAGCTGTTTTTT. Translating it yields CASSLFGQTNTGELFF.

V and J are TRBV5-8 and TRBJ1-5; no clear D. V was shortened by 1 base and J by 0 bases, with 14 bases between the two germline ends. The CDR3 consists of 17 residues. Germline V gene sequence: CDR1 SGHTS, CDR2 YDEGEE. DNA for the CDR3: TGTGCCAGCAGCTTGTCTCGACGGCTGTATAGCAATCAGCCCCAGCATTTT. Its translation: CASSLSRRLYSNQPQHF. Full variable domain (missing parts from reference TRBV5-8 and TRBJ1-5): EAGVTQSPTHLIKTRGQQATLRCSPISGHTSVYWYQQALGLGLQFLLWYDEGEERNRGNFPPRFSGRQFPNYSSELNVNALELEDSALYLCASSLSRRLYSNQPQHFGDGTRLSIL.

The rearrangement uses TRBV4-1 and TRBJ2-5, with TRBD2 matching over 11 bases. The J call could be wrong; TRBJ2-7 is a better fit for the DNA end. Germline-derived CDR1 and CDR2 are MGHRA and YSYEKL. CDR3 length: 15 amino acids. In DNA form, the CDR3 reads TGCGCCAGCAGCCAAGTAACTAGCGGGAGATCCGAGCAGTACTTC. It is translated as CASSQVTSGRSEQYF.

This chain connects TRBV6-6 to TRBJ1-1, with D uncertain. The CDR3 contains 11 residues. Trimming cost V 5 bases and J 3 bases, with 4 bases left between them. The germline gives CDR1 MNHNY, CDR2 SVGAGI (reference sequence). The CDR3 here is CASSKHTEAFF. In nucleotides, the CDR3 is TGTGCCAGCAGTAAACACACTGAAGCTTTCTTT.

Turning to this clone: The identical CDR3 is also encoded by other nucleotide sequences in the sample. The rearrangement links TRBV5-1 to TRBJ2-7; TRBD2 matches at 10 bases. The junction had 4 bases not matched to a gene; V was cut back by 4 bases and J by 0 bases. The CDR3 contains 15 residues. CDR1 SGHRS and CDR2 YFSETQ come from the germline V gene. CDR3 loop: CASSPSSGSSYEQYF. CDR3 bases: TGCGCCAGCAGCCCATCTAGCGGGAGCTCCTACGAGCAGTACTTC.

This clone was found a few times. The chain uses TRBV30 and TRBJ1-2, with 8 bases identical to TRBD1. The CDR3 runs 14 residues. Germline values: CDR1 GTSNPN, CDR2 SVGIG (reference sequence). V lost 3 bases, J lost 4 bases, and 7 bases stayed unmatched. CDR3 nucleotide sequence: TGTGCCTGGAGAACCCCTGACAGGGGCTATGGCTACACCTTC. Encoded protein: CAWRTPDRGYGYTF. Drawing the rest from reference TRBV30 and TRBJ1-2, the complete variable domain is SQTIHQWPATLVQPVGSPLSLECTVEGTSNPNLYWYRQAAGRGLQLLFYSVGIGQISSEVPQNLSASRPQDRQFILSSKKLLLSDSGFYLCAWRTPDRGYGYTFGSGTRLTVV.